A single sample gave rise to the 15 T cell receptor beta chains below, sequenced in a study of blood T cell repertoires in COVID-19. Sequenced by immunoSEQ multiplex PCR; TCRdb stores in-frame clones only, minus some. The sample includes 200,000 to 250,000 clones, 70% to 90% of them seen just once. Material: peripheral blood. Receptors originate from a woman in her forties or fifties with active or convalescent COVID-19.

The chain employs TRBV2 and TRBJ2-7, with D uncertain. The CDR3 consists of 12 residues. The germline CDR1 and CDR2 sequences are SNHLY and FYNNEI. Deletions cut 7 bases from V and 4 bases from J, with 11 bases between. The CDR3 sequence is CASTLNSYEQYF. CDR3 coding DNA: TGTGCCAGCACACTCAATAGTTACGAGCAGTACTTC.

J is TRBJ2-5 and V is TRBV3-1 (or the pseudogene TRBV3-2); D might be TRBD1 (6 bases). This CDR3 spans 16 amino acids. Germline V CDR1 and CDR2: LGHDT, YNNKEL (reference sequence). The ends were cut back, 4 bases at V and 5 bases at J, with 20 bases in the middle. This CDR3 is CASSRSQGTWGETQYF. CDR3 DNA sequence: TGTGCCAGCAGCCGGAGCCAGGGGACGTGGGGGGAGACCCAGTACTTC.

This rearrangement joins TRBV25-1 to TRBJ2-7; 11 bases match TRBD2. V was clipped by 2 bases and J by 3 bases; unmatched bases: 3. The CDR3 extends over 15 amino acids. Germline CDR1 is MGHDK and CDR2 is SYGVNS. The CDR3 region is CASSEGGLAVYEQYF. The CDR3 DNA is TGTGCCAGCAGTGAAGGGGGACTAGCGGTCTACGAGCAGTACTTC.

The V call is TRBV19, the J call TRBJ2-4, with D possibly being TRBD1 (5 bases). The length of the CDR3 is 16 residues. V was clipped by 8 bases and J by 3 bases, with 20 bases between them. From germline, CDR1 is LNHDA and CDR2 SQIVND (reference sequence). CDR3: CASGKGKEVGKNIQYF. The CDR3 bases are TGTGCCAGTGGCAAGGGGAAAGAGGTTGGCAAAAACATTCAGTACTTC.

The chain uses TRBV30 and TRBJ1-5; maybe TRBD1 (6 bases). The CDR3 runs to 14 residues. Germline loops: CDR1 GTSNPN, CDR2 SVGIG (reference sequence). Trimming took 3 bases from V and 4 from J, leaving 13 bases between them. As DNA, the CDR3 is TGTGCCTGGAGACCCGGGACACGGAATCAGCCCCAGCATTTT. Amino acid sequence: CAWRPGTRNQPQHF.

The V call is TRBV19, the J call TRBJ2-3; maybe TRBD2 (6 bases). The length of the CDR3 is 16 residues. V was shortened by 4 bases and J by 5 bases, with 19 bases between the two germline ends. Germline loops: CDR1 LNHDA, CDR2 SQIVND (reference sequence). The CDR3 sequence is CASSKGLTSEEDTQYF. The CDR3 nucleotides are TGTGCCAGTAGTAAAGGACTAACCTCAGAAGAAGATACGCAGTATTTT.

This clone was seen more than once but under ten times. The chain joins TRBV18 to TRBJ2-1; 7 bases match TRBD2. The CDR3 totals 15 residues. Per the germline V gene, CDR1 is KGHSH and CDR2 is LQKENI. V gave up 3 bases and J gave up 3 bases; unmatched junction bases: 5. The CDR3 reads CASSPRLADYNEQFF. The CDR3 DNA follows: TGTGCCAGCTCACCGAGGCTAGCGGACTACAATGAGCAGTTCTTC.

This rearrangement joins TRBV2 to TRBJ2-3; no definite D call. Trimming took off 3 bases at V and 1 base at J, with 11 bases between the two ends. Germline assignment: CDR1 SNHLY and CDR2 FYNNEI. The CDR3 extends over 15 amino acids. The CDR3 here is CASSDRYPGTDTQYF. In nucleotides, the CDR3 is TGTGCCAGCAGTGACAGGTATCCGGGCACAGATACGCAGTATTTT.

V usage is TRBV28 and J usage is TRBJ1-1; perhaps TRBD1 as D (6 bases). Germline loops: CDR1 MDHEN, CDR2 SYDVKM. CDR3 length equals 15 residues. V lost 3 bases and J 6 bases, leaving 17 bases between the germline ends. The CDR3, as DNA: TGTGCCAGCAGTTTCCTTCGGGGGGGCGCGGCTGAAGCTTTCTTT. This gives the protein CASSFLRGGAAEAFF.

The rearrangement uses TRBV12-3 or TRBV12-4 and TRBJ1-4, with no clear D. Between the trimmed V and J ends, which lost 5 bases and 6 bases, there was a span of 7 bases. This CDR3 spans 12 amino acids. The CDR3 loop reads CASSQNHEKLFF. The CDR3 DNA sequence: TGTGCCAGCAGTCAAAATCATGAAAAACTGTTTTTT.

The chain combines TRBV19 with TRBJ2-2, with TRBD1 matching 9 bases. V shed 8 bases, J shed 6 bases, and the junction held 4 bases outside the gene matches. Per the germline V gene, CDR1 is LNHDA and CDR2 is SQIVND (reference sequence). This CDR3 spans 13 amino acids. The CDR3 loop reads CASLDRGAGELFF. CDR3 bases: TGTGCCAGTCTTGACAGGGGGGCCGGGGAGCTGTTTTTT.

A few counts support this clone. This chain connects TRBV6-4 to TRBJ2-3, with D uncertain. The CDR3 contains 14 residues. Germline V CDR1 and CDR2: MRHNA, SNTAGT. Trimming left V 2 bases short and J 1 base short, with 7 bases between. The CDR3 DNA reads as TGTGCCAGCAGTGACGTTTCAGGCACAGATACGCAGTATTTT. It specifies CASSDVSGTDTQYF.

The chain recombines TRBV6-6 with TRBJ2-3, with D perhaps matching TRBD2 (6 bases). Germline loops: CDR1 MNHNY, CDR2 SVGAGI (reference sequence). The length of the CDR3 is 16 residues. Deletions cut 5 bases from V and 3 bases from J, with 18 bases between. In nucleotides, the CDR3 is TGTGCCAGCAGTCGAGGGACTCAAGTGTTAACAGATACGCAGTATTTT. Its protein is CASSRGTQVLTDTQYF.

The chain has TRBV28 and TRBJ2-5; perhaps TRBD2 as D (5 bases). The CDR3 totals 13 residues. The V gene's germline CDR1 is MDHEN and CDR2 SYDVKM. Deletions cut 6 bases from V and 4 bases from J, with 12 bases between. The CDR3: CASSPSGSETQYF. The DNA for the CDR3 is TGTGCCAGCAGCCCGAGCGGTTCAGAGACCCAGTACTTC.

The chain employs TRBV28 and TRBJ1-6; 9 bases fit TRBD1. The CDR3 sequence is 15 residues long. V gave up 3 bases and J gave up 9 bases; unmatched junction bases: 6. Germline CDR1 and CDR2: MDHEN and SYDVKM. In nucleotides, the CDR3 is TGTGCCAGCAGTTTCCGACAGGGGGTAGGTTCACCCCTCCACTTT. This gives the protein CASSFRQGVGSPLHF.